This T cell receptor beta chain was found in a study of Graves' ophthalmopathy and Graves' hyperthyroidism. From fresh peripheral blood, 10 ml in volume, the PBMCs were obtained. Trimming cost V 6 bases and J 5 bases, with 10 bases left between them. Germline V lookup: CDR1 SNHLY, CDR2 FYNNEI. The CDR3 is 13 residues long. This clonotype was detected ten times or more. TCR beta CDR3 amplification used RNA transcripts. RT-PCR with HTBI primers came first, then second-round multiplex PCR. One entry per CDR3 protein, called by TCRdb with MiXCR from the multiplex PCR reads. The sample comprises about 210,000 distinct CDR3 sequences, 25% to 30% of which are singletons, and about 9.1% rests with the top ten.

The chain couples TRBV2 to TRBJ2-2; D is possibly TRBD1 (6 bases). The sequence was collected from a man aged 45 to 65 with Graves' ophthalmopathy. The specimen sequenced was peripheral blood. The CDR3 spells CASRTGRTGELFF. As DNA, the CDR3 is TGTGCCAGCAGAACAGGGCGGACCGGGGAGCTGTTTTTT.